This entry lists 28 T cell receptor beta chains sequenced from one sample in a study of Ad26.COV2.S vaccination and SARS-CoV-2 variants. Clones were read by immunoSEQ multiplex PCR, and TCRdb kept only the in-frame ones, dropping some. The data show about 180,000 clones, about 83% seen once. The input for sequencing was peripheral blood, taken after recovery from COVID-19. These TCRs come from a human donor who had recovered from COVID-19.

The V and J genes are TRBV3-1 (or the pseudogene TRBV3-2) and TRBJ1-2; tentative D call: TRBD1 (5 bases). Germline lookup yields CDR1 LGHDT and CDR2 YNNKEL (reference sequence). The CDR3 is 15 amino acids. V gave up 3 bases and J gave up 2 bases, with 13 bases separating them. Here the CDR3 reads CASSQWDGLNYGYTF. CDR3 DNA sequence: TGTGCCAGCAGCCAGTGGGACGGTCTCAACTATGGCTACACCTTC.

This chain links TRBV12-3 or TRBV12-4 with TRBJ1-1; TRBD1 matches 7 bases. The V segment lost 5 bases and the J segment 11 bases; nucleotides outside the gene matches: 8. The CDR3 is 12 amino acids. As DNA, the CDR3 is TGTGCCAGCAGTCCACAGGGGTCGAGTGCTTTCTTT. Its translation is CASSPQGSSAFF.

The rearrangement uses TRBV6-4 and TRBJ2-7; D is undetermined. CDR3 length: 11 amino acids. Germline CDR1 is MRHNA and CDR2 is SNTAGT. The ends were cut back, 6 bases at V and 8 bases at J, with 11 bases in the middle. The CDR3 sequence is CASSPQNQQYF. The CDR3 nucleotides read TGTGCCAGCAGCCCCCAGAACCAGCAGTACTTC.

The rearrangement joins TRBV11-2 to TRBJ1-1; no definite D call. From germline, CDR1 is SGHAT and CDR2 FQNNGV. This CDR3 spans 12 amino acids. Trimming cost V 2 bases and J 8 bases, with 9 bases left between them. The CDR3 DNA follows: TGTGCCAGCAGCTTAAACCCTCGGGAAGCTTTCTTT. This encodes CASSLNPREAFF. The full variable domain, with the rest looked up from reference TRBV11-2 and TRBJ1-1, is EAGVAQSPRYKIIEKRQSVAFWCNPISGHATLYWYQQILGQGPKLLIQFQNNGVVDDSQLPKDRFSAERLKGVDSTLKIQPAKLEDSAVYLCASSLNPREAFFGQGTRLTVV.

The rearrangement joins TRBV2 to TRBJ1-2; TRBD1 aligns across 11 bases. V dropped 0 bases and J dropped 10; count of bases not matched to a gene: 10. The germline V gene encodes CDR1 SNHLY and CDR2 FYNNEI. There are 16 residues in the CDR3. The CDR3 is CASSEALDRGLGDYTF. The CDR3 nucleotides read TGTGCCAGCAGTGAAGCGCTGGACAGGGGGCTAGGTGACTACACCTTC.

This chain joins TRBV5-4 and TRBJ2-5; 10 bases fit TRBD2. Germline trimming cut 4 bases from V and 7 bases from J; bases unmatched to any gene: 7. Per the germline V gene, CDR1 is SGHNT and CDR2 is YYREEE (reference sequence). The CDR3 has 14 amino acids. The DNA for the CDR3 is TGTGCCAGCAGCCCTTTAGCGGGGGGTGGGACCCAGTACTTC. It specifies CASSPLAGGGTQYF.

The J gene is TRBJ2-1, the V gene TRBV5-5, with D tentatively TRBD1 (7 bases). The CDR3 is 15 amino acids. V lost 5 bases and J lost 4, with 16 bases in between. Germline loops: CDR1 SGHKS, CDR2 YYEKEE (reference sequence). In DNA, the CDR3 is TGTGCCAGCAGTTACGCAGGGGGACTTTACAATGAGCAGTTCTTC. Residues: CASSYAGGLYNEQFF.

The chain uses TRBV5-1 and TRBJ1-6; TRBD1 aligns across 10 bases. J lost 11 bases, V lost 2 bases, and 16 bases had no gene match. CDR3 length: 18 amino acids. Germline V gene lookup returns CDR1 SGHRS and CDR2 YFSETQ. The CDR3 here is CASSFKPADRGGFAPLHF. In nucleotides, the CDR3 is TGCGCCAGCAGCTTTAAACCCGCGGACAGGGGGGGATTTGCACCCCTCCACTTT.

This sequence joins TRBV4-1 and TRBJ1-2; D is perhaps TRBD1 (5 bases). V lost 0 bases, J lost 3 bases, and 11 bases lay in between. CDR1 and CDR2 from the germline V gene are MGHRA and YSYEKL. CDR3 length equals 15 residues. The CDR3 loop reads CASSQDAGQYYGYTF. The DNA for the CDR3 is TGCGCCAGCAGCCAAGATGCGGGGCAATACTATGGCTACACCTTC.

The chain carries TRBV6-5 and TRBJ1-1; no clear D. CDR1 is MNHEY, CDR2 SVGAGI, per germline. V lost 6 bases and J lost 1, with 9 bases in between. CDR3 length equals 13 residues. Written as DNA, the CDR3 is TGTGCCAGCAGCCTCGACTCGAACACTGAAGCTTTCTTT. Translated, it gives CASSLDSNTEAFF.

The rearrangement links TRBV24-1 to TRBJ2-3, with 7 bases fitting TRBD1. CDR3 length: 13 residues. The J segment lost 4 bases and the V segment lost 4 bases, leaving 1 base of the junction unmatched. Germline V lookup: CDR1 KGHDR, CDR2 SFDVKD. The CDR3: CATSETGADTQYF. The CDR3 nucleotides are TGTGCCACCAGTGAAACAGGGGCAGATACGCAGTATTTT.

The sample holds a few counts of this clone. V gene TRBV3-1 (or the pseudogene TRBV3-2) combines with J gene TRBJ1-2, with no clear D. The CDR3 has 14 residues. V shed 6 bases and J shed 2 bases, with 13 bases lying between them. Germline V gene lookup returns CDR1 LGHDT and CDR2 YNNKEL (reference sequence). The CDR3 coding sequence is TGTGCCAGCAGAATCTCGGGCTCCAACTATGGCTACACCTTC. Residues: CASRISGSNYGYTF.

V is TRBV4-2 and J is TRBJ2-3; D remains ambiguous. Trimming pared 0 bases from V and 0 bases from J, leaving 13 bases between. The CDR3 is made up of 17 amino acids. In germline, CDR1 is LGHNA, CDR2 YNFKEQ. CDR3 coding DNA: TGTGCCAGCAGCCAAGATTACGGCGTGCTAAGCACAGATACGCAGTATTTT. It codes for CASSQDYGVLSTDTQYF.

V and J are TRBV27 and TRBJ1-1, with TRBD1 as a possible D gene (6 bases). The CDR3 consists of 13 residues. The V end lost 7 bases, the J end lost 3 bases, and 12 bases lay between the germline ends. Germline assignment: CDR1 MNHEY and CDR2 SMNVEV (reference sequence). The CDR3, as DNA: TGTGCCAGCAAGACGAGGGGGGACACTGAAGCTTTCTTT. Its translation: CASKTRGDTEAFF.

A few counts support this clone. V and J are TRBV9 and TRBJ2-7, with TRBD2 identical over 11 bases. J lost 7 bases, V lost 2 bases, and 14 bases had no gene match. Germline V CDR1 and CDR2: SGDLS, YYNGEE. The CDR3 consists of 17 residues. CDR3 region: CASSVAGLAAEGEEQYF. The CDR3 nucleotides are TGTGCCAGCAGCGTGGCGGGACTAGCGGCCGAAGGGGAGGAGCAGTACTTC.

The rearrangement joins TRBV5-4 to TRBJ1-2; the D gene is possibly TRBD1 (6 bases). Germline values: CDR1 SGHNT, CDR2 YYREEE (reference sequence). The CDR3 is 14 residues long. Deletions cut 5 bases from V and 0 bases from J, with 11 bases between. The CDR3 nucleotides are TGTGCCAGCAGAACTTACAGGGCTAACTATGGCTACACCTTC. Translation gives CASRTYRANYGYTF.

The rearrangement links TRBV2 to TRBJ2-1; TRBD2 matches at 7 bases. After removal of 4 bases from V and 8 bases from J, the junction contained 2 bases not matched to a gene. Germline V gene sequence: CDR1 SNHLY, CDR2 FYNNEI. This CDR3 spans 12 amino acids. The CDR3 DNA follows: TGTGCCAGCAGTGGGACTAGGCATGAGCAGTTCTTC. Amino acid sequence: CASSGTRHEQFF.

V gene TRBV7-9 combines with J gene TRBJ2-1; TRBD2 is a possible D gene (6 bases). This CDR3 comprises 13 residues. The ends were cut back, 9 bases at V and 15 bases at J, with 24 bases in the middle. The germline V gene encodes CDR1 SEHNR and CDR2 FQNEAQ (reference sequence). CDR3: CARDGGDGDRRFF. CDR3 bases: TGTGCCAGGGACGGAGGGGACGGAGATCGACGGTTCTTC.

This chain connects TRBV7-2 to TRBJ2-5; 9 bases are a match to TRBD2. After removal of 2 bases from V and 0 bases from J, the junction contained 1 base not matched to a gene. Germline V CDR1 and CDR2: SGHTA, FQGNSA. The CDR3 runs to 15 residues. CDR3 in DNA: TGTGCCAGCAGCTTACTAGCGGGGAACCAAGAGACCCAGTACTTC. Translating gives CASSLLAGNQETQYF. Drawing the rest from reference TRBV7-2 and TRBJ2-5, the complete variable domain is GAGVSQSPSNKVTEKGKDVELRCDPISGHTALYWYRQSLGQGLEFLIYFQGNSAPDKSGLPSDRFSAERTGGSVSTLTIQRTQQEDSAVYLCASSLLAGNQETQYFGPGTRLLVL.

In its sample, this clone was seen once. The CDR3 region is CATSRVGRDEKLFF. CDR3 DNA sequence: TGTGCCACCAGCAGAGTGGGCAGGGATGAAAAACTGTTTTTT. The V gene is TRBV15, the J gene TRBJ1-4; weak D call: TRBD1 (5 bases). The CDR3 sequence is 14 residues long. V gave up 1 base and J gave up 6 bases, with 9 bases separating them. CDR1 and CDR2 from the germline V gene are LNHNV and YYDKDF (reference sequence).

The chain couples TRBV30 to TRBJ2-1; no clear D gene. From germline, CDR1 is GTSNPN and CDR2 SVGIG (reference sequence). Trimming stripped 4 bases from V and 4 bases from J, with 5 bases between. The CDR3 consists of 11 residues. CDR3 nucleotides: TGTGCCTGGAATTCTTACAATGAGCAGTTCTTC. Translated, it gives CAWNSYNEQFF.

This clone has a handful of counts. The CDR3 DNA sequence: TGTGCCTGGAGTAAGGGGGCCACTGAAAAACTGTTTTTT. As protein: CAWSKGATEKLFF. This chain links TRBV30 with TRBJ1-4; 7 nucleotides match TRBD1. The V segment lost 2 bases and the J segment 7 bases; nucleotides outside the gene matches: 4. This CDR3 has 13 amino acids. Germline V lookup: CDR1 GTSNPN, CDR2 SVGIG (reference sequence).

The J gene is TRBJ2-2, the V gene TRBV6-4; 8 bases fit TRBD2. V dropped 4 bases and J dropped 1; count of bases not matched to a gene: 2. This CDR3 region has 15 residues. CDR1 MRHNA and CDR2 SNTAGT come from the germline V gene. CDR3 residues: CASSVTSGNTGELFF. The CDR3 DNA sequence: TGTGCCAGCAGTGTTACTAGCGGGAACACCGGGGAGCTGTTTTTT.

In this sample, this clone turned up a few times. The chain couples TRBV4-2 to TRBJ1-6, with 7 bases lining up with TRBD1. V lost 5 bases to trimming and J lost 8 bases; unmatched junction nucleotides: 6. The CDR3 is 14 amino acids. Per germline, CDR1 LGHNA and CDR2 YNFKEQ. Here the CDR3 DNA reads TGTGCCAGCAGCGAACAGGGGCGGGATTCACCCCTCCACTTT. This sequence encodes CASSEQGRDSPLHF.

V is TRBV9 and J is TRBJ2-1, with 9 bases lining up with TRBD1. CDR3 length equals 15 residues. Germline CDR1 is SGDLS and CDR2 is YYNGEE. The ends lost 3 bases at V and 7 bases at J; junction bases unmatched: 8. The CDR3 nucleotides are TGTGCCAGCAGCGACCGGGACAGGGTTTGGAATGAGCAGTTCTTC. This translates into CASSDRDRVWNEQFF.

The chain couples TRBV7-9 to TRBJ2-7, with 7 bases that match TRBD2. The V gene's germline CDR1 is SEHNR and CDR2 FQNEAQ (reference sequence). Trimming at V came to 2 bases and at J to 2 bases, leaving 12 bases not matched to a gene. The CDR3 totals 17 residues. The CDR3 sequence is CASSLPREEGDPYEQYF. The CDR3 DNA follows: TGTGCCAGCAGCTTACCCCGGGAGGAAGGGGACCCCTACGAGCAGTACTTC. The entire variable domain, with the rest obtained from reference TRBV7-9 and TRBJ2-7, is as follows: DTGVSQNPRHKITKRGQNVTFRCDPISEHNRLYWYRQTLGQGPEFLTYFQNEAQLEKSRLLSDRFSAERPKGSFSTLEIQRTEQGDSAMYLCASSLPREEGDPYEQYFGPGTRLTVT.

CDR3 protein: CASSESPRERGYTF. The DNA of the CDR3 is TGTGCCAGCAGTGAATCCCCCCGGGAGAGGGGCTACACCTTC. The V and J genes are TRBV25-1 and TRBJ1-2; D ambiguous. The CDR3 runs 14 residues. Germline lookup yields CDR1 MGHDK and CDR2 SYGVNS. The germline V and J ends were trimmed by 1 base and 8 bases, with 14 bases remaining between them.

The chain carries TRBV27 and TRBJ1-5, with 7 bases that match TRBD1. Germline CDR1 and CDR2: MNHEY and SMNVEV (reference sequence). After removal of 3 bases from V and 7 bases from J, the junction contained 6 bases not matched to a gene. The CDR3 covers 14 residues. The CDR3 coding sequence is TGTGCCAGCAGTTTGAGACAGGGTAAACAGCCCCAGCATTTT. This sequence encodes CASSLRQGKQPQHF.